This T cell receptor beta chain derives from a study of CD8 T cells in ankylosing spondylitis. TCRdb reprocessed the 5' RACE reads via MiXCR and lists one record per CDR3 protein. Of approximately 190,000 distinct CDR3 sequences listed, 13% are singletons. CDR3 length: 15 residues. Germline V lookup: CDR1 SGHTA, CDR2 FQGNSA. V lost 5 bases, J lost 3 bases, and 9 bases stayed unmatched. Overall study findings and caveats: Matched ankylosing spondylitis synovial fluid reportedly contained a significantly enriched population of disease-linked clones.

Of note for this clonotype: Its target is not known.

The sequenced sample was blood, either unsorted or a sorted T cell fraction (not recorded which). The source of this sequence is a female donor with ankylosing spondylitis or in good health (not recorded which). The chain couples TRBV7-2 to TRBJ1-2, with 7 bases fitting TRBD1. CDR3 protein: CASSLKTGWDYGYTF. For the CDR3, the DNA is TGTGCCAGCAGCCTTAAGACAGGGTGGGACTATGGCTACACCTTC.